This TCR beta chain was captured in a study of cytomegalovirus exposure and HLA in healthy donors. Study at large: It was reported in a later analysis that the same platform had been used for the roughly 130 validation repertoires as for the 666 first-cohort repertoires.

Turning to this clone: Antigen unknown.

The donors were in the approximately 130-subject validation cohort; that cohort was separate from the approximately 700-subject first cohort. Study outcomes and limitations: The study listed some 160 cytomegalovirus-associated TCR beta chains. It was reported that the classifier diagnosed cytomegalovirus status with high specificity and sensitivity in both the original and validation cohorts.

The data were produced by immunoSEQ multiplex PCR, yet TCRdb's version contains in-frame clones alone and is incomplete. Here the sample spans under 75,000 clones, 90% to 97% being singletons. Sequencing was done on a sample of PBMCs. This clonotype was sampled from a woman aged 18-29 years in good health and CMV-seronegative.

The CDR3 reads CASIPQPGLGTRGVSYEQYF. DNA for the CDR3: TGTGCCAGCATCCCCCAACCGGGACTAGGGACGCGGGGGGTTTCCTACGAGCAGTACTTC. The chain has TRBV28 and TRBJ2-7; 8 nucleotides agree with TRBD2. Per germline, CDR1 MDHEN and CDR2 SYDVKM. This CDR3 has 20 residues. V lost 7 bases to trimming and J lost 1 base; unmatched junction nucleotides: 24.